Following are 16 T cell receptor beta chains from one sample sequenced in a study of blood T cell repertoires in COVID-19 (dated by TCRdb to between 2020 and 2021). The method behind the library was the immunoSEQ multiplex PCR assay. TCRdb limited this immuneACCESS table to in-frame rearrangements with V and J called. A share of clones is missing; checked studies link under half to unresolved V genes, and the rest is unexplained. The sample profile shows about 300,000 clones; roughly 90% of them were found once. The leading ten clones occupy nearly 7% of the sample. Sequencing was done on a sample of peripheral blood. The receptor source for this set is a woman aged 25 to 45 with COVID-19, enrolled during active disease.

The J gene is TRBJ2-1, the V gene TRBV11-3; 14 positions agree with TRBD2. This CDR3 spans 18 amino acids. From germline, CDR1 is SGHNT and CDR2 YENEEA. V lost 5 bases, J lost 3 bases, and 9 bases stayed unmatched. The DNA of the CDR3 is TGTGCCAGCAGCGCCCGACTAGCGGGAGGGAAGAACTACAATGAGCAGTTCTTC. It yields the protein CASSARLAGGKNYNEQFF.

The chain combines TRBV4-1 with TRBJ1-6, with D uncertain. Deletions cut 0 bases from V and 3 bases from J, with 9 bases between. This CDR3 is built from 16 residues. Germline lookup yields CDR1 MGHRA and CDR2 YSYEKL. The CDR3 loop reads CASSQELRLYNSPLHF. Written as DNA, the CDR3 is TGCGCCAGCAGCCAAGAATTGCGCCTCTATAATTCACCCCTCCACTTT.

This clone has a single count. The gene calls are TRBV5-1 and TRBJ1-4; D remains unclear. The CDR3 covers 14 residues. V lost 4 bases and J lost 4, with 11 bases in between. CDR1 and CDR2 from the germline V gene are SGHRS and YFSETQ. CDR3 loop: CASSRDADNEKLFF. The CDR3 DNA is TGCGCCAGCAGCAGAGATGCCGATAATGAAAAACTGTTTTTT.

This clone came up once. The chain employs TRBV27 and TRBJ2-7, with 12 bases lining up with TRBD2. This CDR3 is built from 15 residues. V shed 3 bases, J shed 4 bases, and the junction held 4 bases outside the gene matches. The germline V gene has CDR1 MNHEY and CDR2 SMNVEV (reference sequence). CDR3 loop: CASSFRGTSGYEQYF. CDR3 DNA sequence: TGTGCCAGCAGTTTTCGAGGGACTAGCGGGTACGAGCAGTACTTC.

The chain joins TRBV9 to TRBJ2-3; 10 bases are shared with TRBD2. Germline lookup yields CDR1 SGDLS and CDR2 YYNGEE. The CDR3 runs to 17 residues. V dropped 3 bases and J dropped 1; count of bases not matched to a gene: 8. The CDR3 nucleotides read TGTGCCAGCAGCGCCCTCACTAGCGGGGTGGGCACAGATACGCAGTATTTT. Encoded protein: CASSALTSGVGTDTQYF.

The chain is built from TRBV24-1 and TRBJ2-7, with D possibly being TRBD1 (6 bases). V lost 9 bases to trimming and J lost 3 bases, with 17 bases between them. This CDR3 has 14 amino acids. Germline lookup yields CDR1 KGHDR and CDR2 SFDVKD. This chain's CDR3 is CATGKDRPNYEQYF. As DNA, the CDR3 is TGTGCCACCGGAAAAGACAGGCCCAACTACGAGCAGTACTTC.

This rearrangement joins TRBV7-2 to TRBJ1-1; D ambiguous. Germline CDR1 SGHTA, CDR2 FQGNSA. The V and J ends lost 6 bases and 7 bases respectively, with 15 bases between them. CDR3 length: 13 amino acids. The CDR3 spells CASRLSTPLEAFF. The CDR3 DNA is TGTGCCAGCAGGCTTAGTACCCCCCTTGAAGCTTTCTTT.

The chain couples TRBV5-1 to TRBJ1-5, with 8 nucleotides matching TRBD1. Trimming took 0 bases from V and 11 from J; bases not matched to a gene: 4. This CDR3 is 13 amino acids long. Germline V gives CDR1 SGHRS, CDR2 YFSETQ. CDR3 DNA: TGCGCCAGCAGCTTGGGGGTGGGACAGGCCCAGCATTTT. Translated: CASSLGVGQAQHF.

A single count supports this clone. The J gene is TRBJ2-2, the V gene TRBV11-2; TRBD2 matches at 7 bases. Germline CDR1 is SGHAT and CDR2 is FQNNGV. This CDR3 has 15 residues. The J segment lost 3 bases and the V segment lost 2 bases, leaving 3 bases of the junction unmatched. The CDR3 sequence: CASSLNGGYTGELFF. The CDR3 DNA is TGTGCCAGCAGCTTAAACGGGGGGTACACCGGGGAGCTGTTTTTT.

A note on this clone: At the DNA level, this CDR3 is encoded by other sequences in the same sample as well. V usage is TRBV5-1 and J usage is TRBJ1-2; TRBD1 matches at 8 bases. CDR1 SGHRS and CDR2 YFSETQ come from the germline V gene. J lost 2 bases, V lost 0 bases, and 0 bases had no gene match. The CDR3 loop spans 14 amino acids. The CDR3 region is CASSLAGGNYGYTF. In DNA form, the CDR3 reads TGCGCCAGCAGCTTGGCAGGGGGCAACTATGGCTACACCTTC. Complete variable domain (other parts from reference TRBV5-1 and TRBJ1-2): KAGVTQTPRYLIKTRGQQVTLSCSPISGHRSVSWYQQTPGQGLQFLFEYFSETQRNKGNFPGRFSGRQFSNSRSEMNVSTLELGDSALYLCASSLAGGNYGYTFGSGTRLTVV.

This sequence joins TRBV2 and TRBJ2-5; weak D call: TRBD2 (5 bases). This CDR3 comprises 12 residues. The germline V and J ends were trimmed by 6 bases and 5 bases, with 10 bases remaining between them. Germline V gene sequence: CDR1 SNHLY, CDR2 FYNNEI. As DNA, the CDR3 is TGTGCCAGCAGCCCGGGGTGGGAGACCCAGTACTTC. Protein product: CASSPGWETQYF.

The chain links TRBV15 to TRBJ2-7, with TRBD2 matching 10 bases. This CDR3 has 15 amino acids. Germline V gene data show CDR1 as LNHNV and CDR2 as YYDKDF (reference sequence). V was clipped by 1 base and J by 4 bases; unmatched bases: 4. CDR3 bases: TGTGCCACCAGCAGAGGGGTAGCGGGAGGTTACGAGCAGTACTTC. Translating it yields CATSRGVAGGYEQYF.

J is TRBJ2-7 and V is TRBV6-5; TRBD1 matches at 12 bases. V was clipped by 8 bases and J by 4 bases; unmatched bases: 3. Per germline, CDR1 MNHEY and CDR2 SVGAGI. The CDR3 consists of 13 residues. CDR3 DNA sequence: TGTGCCAGCCTGGGACAGGGGGCATACGAGCAGTACTTC. It codes for CASLGQGAYEQYF.

The V gene is TRBV7-8, the J gene TRBJ1-1; maybe TRBD1 (5 bases). V was shortened by 1 base and J by 0 bases, with 12 bases between the two germline ends. Germline V gives CDR1 SGHVS, CDR2 FQNEAQ. CDR3 length: 16 amino acids. The CDR3 sequence: CASSLVNGGLNTEAFF. The CDR3 region has the DNA TGTGCCAGCAGCTTAGTGAACGGGGGATTGAACACTGAAGCTTTCTTT. The full variable domain, completed using reference TRBV7-8 and TRBJ1-1, is GAGVSQSPRYKVAKRGQDVALRCDPISGHVSLFWYQQALGQGPEFLTYFQNEAQLDKSGLPSDRFFAERPEGSVSTLKIQRTQQEDSAVYLCASSLVNGGLNTEAFFGQGTRLTVV.

The gene calls are TRBV12-3 or TRBV12-4 and TRBJ2-1; D is perhaps TRBD2 (6 bases). V lost 4 bases to trimming and J lost 8 bases, with 12 bases between them. CDR3 length equals 13 residues. In DNA form, the CDR3 reads TGTGCCAGCAGTTATCGGGAGTTCGATGAGCAGTTCTTC. Translated: CASSYREFDEQFF.

In regard to this clone: Other nucleotide sequences in the sample specify the same CDR3. The chain links TRBV19 to TRBJ2-7; 9 bases match TRBD2. CDR3 length: 14 residues. Germline V CDR1 and CDR2: LNHDA, SQIVND (reference sequence). J was trimmed by 0 bases and V by 6 bases; bases with no gene match: 3. The CDR3 here is CASSLSGSSYEQYF. Here the CDR3 DNA reads TGTGCCAGTAGCCTTAGCGGGAGCTCCTACGAGCAGTACTTC.